This TCR beta chain appears in the sequencing data of a study of Tregs in tolerant kidney transplant recipients. Repertoires were generated with immunoSEQ multiplex PCR, while TCRdb's copy carries only in-frame clones and drops some. In the table there are approximately 99,000 clones, 90% of which are singletons. Germline V gives CDR1 MNHEY, CDR2 SMNVEV (reference sequence). The ends were cut back, 5 bases at V and 4 bases at J, with 15 bases in the middle. The CDR3 loop spans 15 amino acids. This TCR was recovered from a human donor who received a combined kidney and bone marrow transplant. This chain uses TRBV27 with TRBJ2-1; a possible D gene is TRBD1 (6 bases). This specimen was CD4+ T cells from blood, taken before the transplant. CDR3 sequence: CASSPRAGDYNEQFF. CDR3 nucleotide sequence: TGTGCCAGCAGTCCCCGGGCAGGGGATTACAATGAGCAGTTCTTC.